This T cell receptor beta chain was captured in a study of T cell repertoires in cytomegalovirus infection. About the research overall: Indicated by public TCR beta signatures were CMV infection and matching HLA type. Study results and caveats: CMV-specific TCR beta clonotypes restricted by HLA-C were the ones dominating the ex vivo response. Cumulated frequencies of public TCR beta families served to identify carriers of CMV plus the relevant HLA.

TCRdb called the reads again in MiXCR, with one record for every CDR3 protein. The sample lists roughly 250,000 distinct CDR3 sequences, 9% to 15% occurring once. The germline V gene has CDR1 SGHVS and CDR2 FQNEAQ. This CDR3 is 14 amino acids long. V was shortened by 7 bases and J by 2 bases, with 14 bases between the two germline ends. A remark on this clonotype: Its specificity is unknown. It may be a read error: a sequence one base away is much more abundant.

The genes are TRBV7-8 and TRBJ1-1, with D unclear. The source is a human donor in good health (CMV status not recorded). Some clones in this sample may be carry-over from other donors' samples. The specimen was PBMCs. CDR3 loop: CASILGNVNTEAFF. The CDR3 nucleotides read TGTGCCAGCATCCTCGGGAACGTCAACACTGAAGCTTTCTTT.